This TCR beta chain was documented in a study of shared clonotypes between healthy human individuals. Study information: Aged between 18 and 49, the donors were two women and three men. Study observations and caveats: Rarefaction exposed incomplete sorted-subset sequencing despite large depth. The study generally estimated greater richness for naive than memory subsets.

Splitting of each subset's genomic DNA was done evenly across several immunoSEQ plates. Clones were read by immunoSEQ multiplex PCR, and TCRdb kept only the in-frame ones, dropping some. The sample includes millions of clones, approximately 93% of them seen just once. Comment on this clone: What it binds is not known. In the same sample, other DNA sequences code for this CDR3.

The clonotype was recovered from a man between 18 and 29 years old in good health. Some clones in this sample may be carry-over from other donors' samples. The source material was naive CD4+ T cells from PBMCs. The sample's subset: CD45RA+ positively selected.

CDR3 in DNA: TGTGCCAGCAGTTTAAGGCGGGGTGAAGCTTTCTTT. It yields the protein CASSLRRGEAFF. This sequence joins TRBV28 and TRBJ1-1, with no clear D. V dropped 2 bases and J dropped 7 bases, with 8 bases sitting between them. CDR1 MDHEN and CDR2 SYDVKM come from the germline V gene. The CDR3 has 12 amino acids.